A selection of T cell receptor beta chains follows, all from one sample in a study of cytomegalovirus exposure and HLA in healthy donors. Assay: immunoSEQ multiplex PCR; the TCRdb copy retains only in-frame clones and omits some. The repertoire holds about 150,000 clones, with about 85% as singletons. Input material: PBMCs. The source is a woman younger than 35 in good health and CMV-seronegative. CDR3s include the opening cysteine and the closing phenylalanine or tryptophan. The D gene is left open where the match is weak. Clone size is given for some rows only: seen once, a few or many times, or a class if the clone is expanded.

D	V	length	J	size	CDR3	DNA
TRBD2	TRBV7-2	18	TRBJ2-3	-	CASSLRRGLAGERDTQYF	TGTGCCAGCAGCCTCCGACGGGGACTAGCGGGGGAGCGGGATACGCAGTATTTT
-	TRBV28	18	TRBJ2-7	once	CASSSAEGGVKRLDEQYF	TGTGCCAGCAGTTCCGCGGAAGGAGGGGTTAAGCGATTGGACGAGCAGTACTTC
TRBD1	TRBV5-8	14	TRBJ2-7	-	CASSGGQGVYEQYF	TGTGCCAGCAGCGGGGGACAGGGGGTGTACGAGCAGTACTTC
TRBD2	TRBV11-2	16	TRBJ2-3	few	CASSLVSAGVTDTQYF	TGTGCCAGCAGCTTAGTATCAGCGGGAGTGACAGATACGCAGTATTTT
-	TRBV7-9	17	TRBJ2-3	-	CASSSAGGSASTDTQYF	TGTGCCAGCAGCTCCGCTGGTGGGAGCGCTAGCACAGATACGCAGTATTTT
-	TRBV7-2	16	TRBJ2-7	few	CASSPRFGGSSYEQYF	TGTGCCAGCAGCCCCAGGTTCGGGGGTAGTTCCTACGAGCAGTACTTC
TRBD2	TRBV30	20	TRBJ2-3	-	CAWSPLAGGRLPLRTDTQYF	TGTGCCTGGAGTCCTCTAGCGGGGGGCCGTCTCCCGCTCCGTACAGATACGCAGTATTTT
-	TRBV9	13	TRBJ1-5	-	CASSVSPNQPQHF	TGTGCCAGCAGCGTAAGCCCGAATCAGCCCCAGCATTTT
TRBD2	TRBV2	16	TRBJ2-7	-	CASSVQPPREGHEQYF	TGTGCCAGCAGTGTTCAACCCCCCCGGGAGGGCCACGAGCAGTACTTC
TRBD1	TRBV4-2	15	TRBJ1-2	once	CASSQDRTGDYGYTF	TGTGCCAGCAGCCAAGATAGAACAGGGGACTATGGCTACACCTTC
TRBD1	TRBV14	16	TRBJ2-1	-	CASSRGGQGSFHEQFF	TGTGCCAGCAGCCGAGGAGGACAGGGTTCTTTCCATGAGCAGTTCTTC
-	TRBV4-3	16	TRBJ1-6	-	CASSRLSTEGNSPLHF	TGCGCCAGCAGCCGCCTATCAACAGAGGGAAATTCACCCCTCCACTTT